One and the same sample provided the 2 T cell receptor beta chains below, sequenced in a study of technical replicates of blood from a few donors. Profiled with immunoSEQ multiplex PCR; TCRdb holds only in-frame clones, not every one. The sample holds about 100,000 clones, under 97% seen once. The specimen was T cells isolated from PBMCs. The receptors originated from a human donor in good health.

The V call is TRBV21-1, the J call TRBJ1-4. TRBV21-1 is listed as a pseudogene. This CDR3 is built from 16 residues. The chain's CDR3 is CASSKEVREMNEKLFF. The DNA for the CDR3 is TGTGCCAGCAGCAAAGAAGTGCGGGAGATGAATGAAAAACTGTTTTTT.

This sequence joins TRBV5-4 and TRBJ2-7, with TRBD1 matching over 9 bases. This CDR3 is 15 amino acids long. Germline values: CDR1 SGHNT, CDR2 YYREEE (reference sequence). J lost 0 bases, V lost 4 bases, and 5 bases had no gene match. The CDR3 sequence: CASSPGTGFSYEQYF. In DNA form, the CDR3 reads TGTGCCAGCAGCCCCGGGACAGGGTTCTCCTACGAGCAGTACTTC.